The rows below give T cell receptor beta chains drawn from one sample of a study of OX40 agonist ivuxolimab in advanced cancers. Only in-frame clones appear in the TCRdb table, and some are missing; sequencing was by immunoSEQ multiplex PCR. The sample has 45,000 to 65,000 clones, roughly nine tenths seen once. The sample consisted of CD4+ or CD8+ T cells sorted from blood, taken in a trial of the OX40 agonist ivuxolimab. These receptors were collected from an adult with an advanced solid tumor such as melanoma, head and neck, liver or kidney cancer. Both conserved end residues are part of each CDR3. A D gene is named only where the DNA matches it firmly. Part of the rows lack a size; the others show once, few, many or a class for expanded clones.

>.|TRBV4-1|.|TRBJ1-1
TGCGCCAGCAGCCAAGTTCCCGATACGTACACTGAAGCTTTCTTT
CASSQVPDTYTEAFF
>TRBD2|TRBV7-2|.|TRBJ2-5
TGTGCCAGCAGCAGACTAGCGGGGATGGAGACCCAGTACTTC
CASSRLAGMETQYF
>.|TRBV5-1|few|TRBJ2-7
TGCGCCAGCAGCTTGGGCGGGGACTACGAGCAGTACTTC
CASSLGGDYEQYF
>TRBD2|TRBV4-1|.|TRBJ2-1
TGCGCCAGCACCCGGACTAGCGGGGCTAACAATGAGCAGTTCTTC
CASTRTSGANNEQFF
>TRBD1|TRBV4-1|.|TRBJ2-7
TGCGCCAGCAGCCAAGGGACAGGGGTCCACGAGCAGTACTTC
CASSQGTGVHEQYF
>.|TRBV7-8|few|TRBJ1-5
TGTGCCAGCAGCCCCAGCCAAACAGGGAGCAATCAGCCCCAGCATTTT
CASSPSQTGSNQPQHF
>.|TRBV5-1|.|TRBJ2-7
TGCGCCAGCAGCTCAGGGCAGTCCTACGAGCAGTACTTC
CASSSGQSYEQYF
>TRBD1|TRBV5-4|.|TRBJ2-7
TGTGCCAGCAGCTCCGAAACAGGGGGTCGTTTCTACGAGCAGTACTTC
CASSSETGGRFYEQYF
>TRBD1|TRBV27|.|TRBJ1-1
TGTGCCAGCAGGCCCGGGACAGGCCTTTCTGAAGCTTTCTTT
CASRPGTGLSEAFF
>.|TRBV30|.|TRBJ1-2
TGTGCCTGGAGTGTAGGGGGGGCACTTGGCTACACCTTC
CAWSVGGALGYTF
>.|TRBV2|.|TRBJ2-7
TGTGCCAGCAGTGAAGAGGAGCCTATTTTGGGGCAGGTCTACGAGCAGTACTTC
CASSEEEPILGQVYEQYF
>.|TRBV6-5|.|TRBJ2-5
TGTGCCAGCAGTTACTCAGGGGAGGAGACCCAGTACTTC
CASSYSGEETQYF
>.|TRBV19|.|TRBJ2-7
TGTGCCACTCAGGGGAACGGGGCCTACGAGCAGTACTTC
CATQGNGAYEQYF
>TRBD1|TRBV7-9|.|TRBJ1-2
TGTGCCAGCAGCTCACAGGGGGCCGAGGGGCTATCTGGCTACACCTTC
CASSSQGAEGLSGYTF
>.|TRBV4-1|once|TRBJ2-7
TGCGCCAGCAGCCAAGAGGGGAACTCCTACGAGCAGTACTTC
CASSQEGNSYEQYF
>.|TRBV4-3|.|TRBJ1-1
TGCGCCAGCAGCCAAGAAAGGGGTTCGACTGAAGCTTTCTTT
CASSQERGSTEAFF
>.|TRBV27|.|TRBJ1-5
TGTGCCAGCAGTCCTCCGGGGGAGAGCAATCAGCCCCAGCATTTT
CASSPPGESNQPQHF
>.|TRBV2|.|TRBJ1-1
TGTGCCAGCAGAAGGGATCAAGGTATCACCGGCCCCGAGATGAACACTGAAGCTTTCTTT
CASRRDQGITGPEMNTEAFF
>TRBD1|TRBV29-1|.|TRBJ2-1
TGCAGCGTTGTGGGACAGGGAGTAGGGGACTACAATGAGCAGTTCTTC
CSVVGQGVGDYNEQFF
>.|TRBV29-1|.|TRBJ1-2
TGCAGCGTTGAAGGCTTCGGCGCCACTAACTATGGCTACACCTTC
CSVEGFGATNYGYTF
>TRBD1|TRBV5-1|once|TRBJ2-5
TGCGCCAGCAGCTCTGGACAGGGGCGAGAGACCCAGTACTTC
CASSSGQGRETQYF
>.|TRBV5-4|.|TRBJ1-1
TGTGCCAGCAGCCCGGCGGTCGGGGACCCTGAAGCTTTCTTT
CASSPAVGDPEAFF
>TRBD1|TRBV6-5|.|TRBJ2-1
TGTGCCAGCAGTTACCGACAGGGATACAATGAGCAGTTCTTC
CASSYRQGYNEQFF
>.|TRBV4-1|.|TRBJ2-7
TGCGCCAGCAGCCAAGGGGGGTCCTACGAGCAGTACTTC
CASSQGGSYEQYF
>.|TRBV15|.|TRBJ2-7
TGTGCCACCAGCAGAGATCGACTGAGTCAGGACGAGCAGTACTTC
CATSRDRLSQDEQYF
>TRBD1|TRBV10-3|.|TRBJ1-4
TGTGCCATCAGTGAGCAAGGGACAGGCCATGAAAAACTGTTTTTT
CAISEQGTGHEKLFF
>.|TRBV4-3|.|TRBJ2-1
TGCGCCAGCAGCCAAGGAACGGGCACCTCCAATGAGCAGTTCTTC
CASSQGTGTSNEQFF
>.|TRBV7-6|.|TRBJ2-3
TGTGCCAGTATAGGGGCCGCAGATACGCAGTATTTT
CASIGAADTQYF
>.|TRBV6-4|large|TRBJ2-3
TGTGCCAGCAGTGACGGGGGGACCAGCACAGATACGCAGTATTTT
CASSDGGTSTDTQYF
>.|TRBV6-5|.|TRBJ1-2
TGTGCCAGCAGGGATGCCGATGGCTACACCTTC
CASRDADGYTF
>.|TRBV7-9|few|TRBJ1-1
TGTGCCAGCAGACTGGGGTTCAACACTGAAGCTTTCTTT
CASRLGFNTEAFF
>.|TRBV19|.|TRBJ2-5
TGTGCCAGTAGTATGGTCAGGGCAGAGACCCAGTACTTC
CASSMVRAETQYF
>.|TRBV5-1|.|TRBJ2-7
TGCGCCAGCGGCTATGGGCTCGACTACGAGCAGTACTTC
CASGYGLDYEQYF
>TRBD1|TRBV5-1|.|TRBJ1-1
TGCGCCAGCAGCCCAGGACAGGGGAGGAACACTGAAGCTTTCTTT
CASSPGQGRNTEAFF
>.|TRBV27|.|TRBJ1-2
TGTGCCAGCAGGGACTTGTGGGGGTATGGCTACACCTTC
CASRDLWGYGYTF
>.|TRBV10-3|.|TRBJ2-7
TGTGCCATCAGTGAGTCCACGGGGGTTTACTCCTACGAGCAGTACTTC
CAISESTGVYSYEQYF
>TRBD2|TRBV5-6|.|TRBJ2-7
TGTGCCAGCAGCTTGGCTCTAGCGGGGAACGAGCAGTACTTC
CASSLALAGNEQYF